This TCR beta chain was identified during a study of cytomegalovirus exposure and HLA in healthy donors. General study points: TCR sequences were mostly rare, though some public TCRs occurred in many donors.

This clone was seen a single time. The antigen is not known. Method: immunoSEQ multiplex PCR; TCRdb's copy keeps in-frame clones and lacks some. The data show 150,000 to 200,000 clones, roughly nine tenths seen once. CDR1 and CDR2 (germline): SGDLS, YYNGEE. V shed 8 bases and J shed 7 bases, with 13 bases lying between them. The CDR3 contains 12 residues. This sequence joins TRBV9 and TRBJ2-1, with D possibly matching TRBD1 (5 bases). What was sequenced was PBMCs. The sequence was obtained from a woman younger than 30 in good health and CMV-seropositive. The CDR3 is CASLGPQNEQFF. The CDR3 DNA follows: TGTGCCAGTCTGGGGCCTCAGAATGAGCAGTTCTTC.